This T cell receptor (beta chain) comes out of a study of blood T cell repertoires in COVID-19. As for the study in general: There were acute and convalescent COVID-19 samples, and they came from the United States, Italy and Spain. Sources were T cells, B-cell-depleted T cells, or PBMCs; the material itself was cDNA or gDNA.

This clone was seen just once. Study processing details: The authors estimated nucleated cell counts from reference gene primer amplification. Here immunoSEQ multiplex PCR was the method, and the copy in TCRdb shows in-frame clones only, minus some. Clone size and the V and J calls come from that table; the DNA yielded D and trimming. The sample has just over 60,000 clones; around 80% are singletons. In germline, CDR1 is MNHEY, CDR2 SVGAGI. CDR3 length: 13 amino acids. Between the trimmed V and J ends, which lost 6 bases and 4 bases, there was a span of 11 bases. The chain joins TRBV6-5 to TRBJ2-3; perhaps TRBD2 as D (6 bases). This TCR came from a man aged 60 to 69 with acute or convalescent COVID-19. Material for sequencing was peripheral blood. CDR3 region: CASRIGSSDTQYF. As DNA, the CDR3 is TGTGCCAGCAGGATCGGGAGCTCAGATACGCAGTATTTT.